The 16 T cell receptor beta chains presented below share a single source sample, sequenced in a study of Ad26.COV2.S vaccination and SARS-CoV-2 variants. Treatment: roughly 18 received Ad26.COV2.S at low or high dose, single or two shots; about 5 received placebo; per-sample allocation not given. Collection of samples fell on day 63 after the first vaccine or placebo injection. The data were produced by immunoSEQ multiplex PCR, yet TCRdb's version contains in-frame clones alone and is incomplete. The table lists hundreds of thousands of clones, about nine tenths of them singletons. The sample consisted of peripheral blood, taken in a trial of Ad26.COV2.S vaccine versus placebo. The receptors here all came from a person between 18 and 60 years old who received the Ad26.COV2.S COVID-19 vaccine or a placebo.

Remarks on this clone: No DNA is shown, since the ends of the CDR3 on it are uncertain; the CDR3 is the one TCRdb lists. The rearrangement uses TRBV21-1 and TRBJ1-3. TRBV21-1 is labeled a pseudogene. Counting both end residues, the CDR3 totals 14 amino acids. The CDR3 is CASSQWGAGNTIYF.

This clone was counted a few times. The CDR3 region is CASSLTVRGSNQPQHF. The CDR3, as DNA: TGTGCCAGCAGCTTAACGGTCAGGGGGAGCAATCAGCCCCAGCATTTT. The J gene is TRBJ1-5, the V gene TRBV7-8; 7 nucleotides line up with TRBD1. V lost 2 bases, J lost 1 base, and 5 bases stayed unmatched. The CDR3 is 16 amino acids. The V gene's germline CDR1 is SGHVS and CDR2 FQNEAQ. The full variable domain, its missing parts supplied by reference TRBV7-8 and TRBJ1-5, is GAGVSQSPRYKVAKRGQDVALRCDPISGHVSLFWYQQALGQGPEFLTYFQNEAQLDKSGLPSDRFFAERPEGSVSTLKIQRTQQEDSAVYLCASSLTVRGSNQPQHFGDGTRLSIL.

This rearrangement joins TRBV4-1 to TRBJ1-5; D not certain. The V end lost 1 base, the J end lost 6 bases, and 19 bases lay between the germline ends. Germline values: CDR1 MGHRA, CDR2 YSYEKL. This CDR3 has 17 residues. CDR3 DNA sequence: TGCGCCAGCAGCCAAGTGAGTCCCGGGCCCGGCAGTCAGCCCCAGCATTTT. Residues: CASSQVSPGPGSQPQHF.

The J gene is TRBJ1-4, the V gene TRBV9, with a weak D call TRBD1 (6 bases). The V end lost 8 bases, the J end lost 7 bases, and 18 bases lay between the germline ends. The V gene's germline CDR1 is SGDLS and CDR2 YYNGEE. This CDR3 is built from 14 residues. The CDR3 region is CASGTGTQSEKLFF. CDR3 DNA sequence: TGTGCCAGTGGGACCGGGACACAGAGTGAAAAACTGTTTTTT.

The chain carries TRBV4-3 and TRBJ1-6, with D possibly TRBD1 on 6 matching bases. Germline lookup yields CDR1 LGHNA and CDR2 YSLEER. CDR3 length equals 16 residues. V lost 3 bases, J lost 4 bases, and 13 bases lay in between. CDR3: CASSQRFGQYNSPLHF. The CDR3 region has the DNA TGCGCCAGCAGCCAGCGATTCGGACAGTATAATTCACCCCTCCACTTT.

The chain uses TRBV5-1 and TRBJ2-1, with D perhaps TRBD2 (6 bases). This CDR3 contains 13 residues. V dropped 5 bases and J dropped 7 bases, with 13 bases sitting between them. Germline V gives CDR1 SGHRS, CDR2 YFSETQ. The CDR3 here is CASSTQRGNEQFF. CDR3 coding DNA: TGCGCCAGCAGTACTCAACGGGGGAATGAGCAGTTCTTC.

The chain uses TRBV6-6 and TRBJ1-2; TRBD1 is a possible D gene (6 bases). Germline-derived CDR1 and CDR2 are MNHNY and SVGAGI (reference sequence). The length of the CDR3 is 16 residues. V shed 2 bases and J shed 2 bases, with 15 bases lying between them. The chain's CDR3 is CASSYTTGRPNYGYTF. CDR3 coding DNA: TGTGCCAGCAGTTACACAACAGGGAGGCCGAACTATGGCTACACCTTC.

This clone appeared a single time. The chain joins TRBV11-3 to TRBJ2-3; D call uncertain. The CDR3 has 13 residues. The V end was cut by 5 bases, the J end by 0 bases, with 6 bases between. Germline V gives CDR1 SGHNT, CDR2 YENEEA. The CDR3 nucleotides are TGTGCCAGCAGCGGCAGTAGCACAGATACGCAGTATTTT. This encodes CASSGSSTDTQYF. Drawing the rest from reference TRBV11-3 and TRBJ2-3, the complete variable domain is EAGVVQSPRYKIIEKKQPVAFWCNPISGHNTLYWYLQNLGQGPELLIRYENEEAVDDSQLPKDRFSAERLKGVDSTLKIQPAELGDSAVYLCASSGSSTDTQYFGPGTRLTVL.

The CDR3 sequence is CASSEGLANEQFF. CDR3 bases: TGTGCCAGCAGCGAGGGGCTCGCCAATGAGCAGTTCTTC. The V call is TRBV9, the J call TRBJ2-1, with a possible D match to TRBD1 (5 bases). V shed 3 bases and J shed 6 bases, with 10 bases lying between them. Germline V CDR1 and CDR2: SGDLS, YYNGEE. CDR3 length: 13 residues.

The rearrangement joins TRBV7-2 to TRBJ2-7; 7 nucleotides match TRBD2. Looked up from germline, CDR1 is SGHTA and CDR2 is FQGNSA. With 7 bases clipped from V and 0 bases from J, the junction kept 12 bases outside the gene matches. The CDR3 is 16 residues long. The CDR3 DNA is TGTGCCAGCACCCCTCGGGCGGGGGATTACTCCTACGAGCAGTACTTC. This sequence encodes CASTPRAGDYSYEQYF.

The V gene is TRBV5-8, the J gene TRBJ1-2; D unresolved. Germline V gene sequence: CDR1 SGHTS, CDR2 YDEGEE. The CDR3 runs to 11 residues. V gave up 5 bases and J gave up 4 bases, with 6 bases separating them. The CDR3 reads CASRNFYGYTF. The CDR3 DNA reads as TGTGCCAGCAGAAATTTCTATGGCTACACCTTC.

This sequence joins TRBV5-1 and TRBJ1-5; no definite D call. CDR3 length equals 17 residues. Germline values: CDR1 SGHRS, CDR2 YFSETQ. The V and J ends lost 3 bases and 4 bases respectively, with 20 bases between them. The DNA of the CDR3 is TGCGCCAGCAGCTCAAGGGTCCGGGGAGGTACTAATCAGCCCCAGCATTTT. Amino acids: CASSSRVRGGTNQPQHF.

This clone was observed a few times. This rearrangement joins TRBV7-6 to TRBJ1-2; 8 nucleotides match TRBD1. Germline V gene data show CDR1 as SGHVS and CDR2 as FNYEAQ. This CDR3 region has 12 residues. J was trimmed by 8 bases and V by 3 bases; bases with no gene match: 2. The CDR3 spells CASSFGQGGYTF. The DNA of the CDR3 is TGTGCCAGCAGCTTCGGACAGGGCGGCTACACCTTC.

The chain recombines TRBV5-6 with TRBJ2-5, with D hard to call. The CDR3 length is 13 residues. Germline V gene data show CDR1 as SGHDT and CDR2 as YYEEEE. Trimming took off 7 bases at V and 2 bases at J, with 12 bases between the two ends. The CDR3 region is CASVRGIQETQYF. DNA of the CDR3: TGTGCCAGCGTGCGCGGTATTCAAGAGACCCAGTACTTC.

In DNA, the CDR3 is TGTGCCTGGAGTGTAGGGCTAGATGGCTACACCTTC. Its protein product is CAWSVGLDGYTF. V is TRBV30 and J is TRBJ1-2; D gene ambiguous. There are 12 residues in the CDR3. V was clipped by 0 bases and J by 6 bases, with 8 bases between them. Germline V gene sequence: CDR1 GTSNPN, CDR2 SVGIG (reference sequence).

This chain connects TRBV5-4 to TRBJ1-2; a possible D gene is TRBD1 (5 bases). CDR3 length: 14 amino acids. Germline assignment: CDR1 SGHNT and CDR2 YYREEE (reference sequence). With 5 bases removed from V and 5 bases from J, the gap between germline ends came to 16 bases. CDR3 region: CASRSWGTGYGYTF. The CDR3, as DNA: TGTGCCAGCAGGTCCTGGGGGACGGGTTATGGCTACACCTTC.